The 25 T cell receptor beta chains below all came from one sample that was sequenced in a study of blood T cell repertoires in COVID-19. Assay used: immunoSEQ multiplex PCR; TCRdb lists only in-frame clones, some missing. The data contain about 400,000 clones, roughly nine tenths of them singletons. The sequencing sample was made of peripheral blood. These receptors were taken from a middle-aged man with acute or convalescent COVID-19.

The CDR3 region is CASSKPSRAGALTGELFF. CDR3 in DNA: TGTGCCAGCAGCAAACCCTCCCGGGCGGGGGCCCTCACCGGGGAGCTGTTTTTT. This chain uses TRBV21-1 with TRBJ2-2; the DNA was not used to check the table's D call, TRBD2. TRBV21-1 is recorded as a pseudogene. CDR3 length equals 18 residues.

The rearrangement joins TRBV5-1 to TRBJ1-4; no clear D. V shed 4 bases and J shed 5 bases, with 12 bases lying between them. The germline V gene has CDR1 SGHRS and CDR2 YFSETQ. The CDR3 is 14 amino acids. In DNA form, the CDR3 reads TGCGCCAGCAGCCCGGGAATAGAGAATGAAAAACTGTTTTTT. It is translated as CASSPGIENEKLFF.

The chain carries TRBV5-6 and TRBJ1-2, with unresolved D. The CDR3 totals 14 residues. Per the germline V gene, CDR1 is SGHDT and CDR2 is YYEEEE. Trimming removed 4 bases from V and 4 bases from J, with 14 bases in between. This CDR3 is CASSPGPGGYGYTF. The DNA for the CDR3 is TGTGCCAGCAGCCCAGGACCGGGAGGCTATGGCTACACCTTC.

The chain couples TRBV15 to TRBJ1-2; no definite D call. V was cut by 5 bases and J by 6 bases, with 19 bases left in between. Germline lookup yields CDR1 LNHNV and CDR2 YYDKDF (reference sequence). The CDR3 is 15 amino acids. The CDR3: CATSSARNIRDGYTF. Written as DNA, the CDR3 is TGTGCCACCAGCTCCGCGCGGAACATCCGAGATGGCTACACCTTC.

J is TRBJ1-6 and V is TRBV11-2; D is ambiguous. Trimming took 5 bases from V and 0 from J, leaving 11 bases between them. This CDR3 is built from 16 residues. Germline CDR1 and CDR2: SGHAT and FQNNGV. The CDR3 loop is CASSRRGSSYNSPLHF. CDR3 coding DNA: TGTGCCAGCAGCAGGCGGGGAAGCTCCTATAATTCACCCCTCCACTTT. The full variable domain, in which reference TRBV11-2 and TRBJ1-6 provide the parts outside the CDR3, is EAGVAQSPRYKIIEKRQSVAFWCNPISGHATLYWYQQILGQGPKLLIQFQNNGVVDDSQLPKDRFSAERLKGVDSTLKIQPAKLEDSAVYLCASSRRGSSYNSPLHFGNGTRLTVT.

This chain joins TRBV3-1 (or the pseudogene TRBV3-2) and TRBJ1-5, with D perhaps TRBD1 (5 bases). Per germline, CDR1 LGHDT and CDR2 YNNKEL (reference sequence). Trimming removed 2 bases from V and 3 bases from J, with 14 bases in between. The CDR3 covers 16 residues. The CDR3 DNA reads as TGTGCCAGCAGCCAATCAGGGCAGGGAAACAATCAGCCCCAGCATTTT. Translated, it gives CASSQSGQGNNQPQHF.

The chain combines TRBV12-3 or TRBV12-4 with TRBJ2-1; the D gene is possibly TRBD1 (6 bases). The CDR3 has 13 residues. V was shortened by 3 bases and J by 5 bases, with 8 bases between the two germline ends. The CDR3 is CASSFWDNNEQFF. CDR3 bases: TGTGCCAGCAGTTTTTGGGACAACAATGAGCAGTTCTTC.

V is TRBV11-2 and J is TRBJ2-1; D ambiguous. Germline V lookup: CDR1 SGHAT, CDR2 FQNNGV. Trimming cost V 4 bases and J 7 bases, with 8 bases left between them. The CDR3 has 12 amino acids. Here the CDR3 reads CASSWLHNEQFF. In nucleotides, the CDR3 is TGTGCCAGCAGCTGGCTCCATAATGAGCAGTTCTTC.

The J gene is TRBJ2-3, the V gene TRBV7-3, with 9 bases lining up with TRBD2. V shed 5 bases, J shed 0 bases, and the junction held 3 bases outside the gene matches. The CDR3 is made up of 15 amino acids. CDR1 and CDR2 (germline): SGHTA, FQGTGA. The CDR3 DNA reads as TGTGCCAGCAGCCAAACTAGCGGGAGCACAGATACGCAGTATTTT. Its translation is CASSQTSGSTDTQYF.

This chain links TRBV7-6 with TRBJ1-5; D is unresolved. Germline assignment: CDR1 SGHVS and CDR2 FNYEAQ. V lost 4 bases and J 4 bases, leaving 11 bases between the germline ends. CDR3 size: 14 residues. In nucleotides, the CDR3 is TGTGCCAGCAGCTCCTATGGGCAAAATCAGCCCCAGCATTTT. Translation: CASSSYGQNQPQHF.

This chain uses TRBV4-2 with TRBJ1-2, with 11 bases matching TRBD1. The CDR3 has 17 residues. The germline V gene has CDR1 LGHNA and CDR2 YNFKEQ. V was pared by 3 bases and J by 3 bases, with 9 bases of the junction left unmatched. The CDR3 sequence: CASSHISGTGGDYGYTF. The CDR3 DNA reads as TGTGCCAGCAGCCACATATCCGGGACAGGGGGAGACTATGGCTACACCTTC.

The sample holds a few counts of this clone. J is TRBJ1-1 and V is TRBV19; 10 bases map to TRBD1. Germline V CDR1 and CDR2: LNHDA, SQIVND (reference sequence). This CDR3 is 13 amino acids long. V shed 5 bases and J 8 bases; nucleotides not matched to a gene: 5. In DNA, the CDR3 is TGTGCCAGTAGTTCCGGGACAGGGGACGAAGCTTTCTTT. Its protein is CASSSGTGDEAFF.

The chain combines TRBV12-3 or TRBV12-4 with TRBJ2-7, with TRBD2 matching over 8 bases. Germline trimming cut 3 bases from V and 3 bases from J; bases unmatched to any gene: 1. The CDR3 has 13 amino acids. As DNA, the CDR3 is TGTGCCAGCAGTTTGGGGACTAGCTACGAGCAGTACTTC. Translating gives CASSLGTSYEQYF.

The chain carries TRBV7-9 and TRBJ2-2; D is possibly TRBD1 (6 bases). This CDR3 has 15 amino acids. V was shortened by 5 bases and J by 3 bases, with 13 bases between the two germline ends. Germline V gene sequence: CDR1 SEHNR, CDR2 FQNEAQ (reference sequence). As DNA, the CDR3 is TGTGCCAGCAGCACTAGACAGGCACACACCGGGGAGCTGTTTTTT. This translates into CASSTRQAHTGELFF.

This clone has only a few counts. This chain uses TRBV4-3 with TRBJ2-5; perhaps TRBD2 as D (5 bases). Looked up from germline, CDR1 is LGHNA and CDR2 is YSLEER. With 0 bases removed from V and 5 bases from J, the gap between germline ends came to 16 bases. This CDR3 comprises 16 residues. In DNA, the CDR3 is TGCGCCAGCAGCCAAGAGCCGGGCGGGTTGGGCGAGACCCAGTACTTC. Translated: CASSQEPGGLGETQYF.

This clone was observed a handful of times. The chain links TRBV10-3 to TRBJ1-1, with D perhaps matching TRBD1 (5 bases). Trimming pared 8 bases from V and 2 bases from J, leaving 12 bases between. Germline V gene sequence: CDR1 ENHRY, CDR2 SYGVKD. This CDR3 spans 13 amino acids. The CDR3 here is CAIRKGINTEAFF. The CDR3 DNA sequence: TGTGCCATCCGTAAGGGGATCAACACTGAAGCTTTCTTT.

The chain uses TRBV2 and TRBJ2-1; unclear D gene. The germline gives CDR1 SNHLY, CDR2 FYNNEI. Trimming left V 4 bases short and J 8 bases short, with 9 bases between. The CDR3 has 12 amino acids. The CDR3 sequence is CASSASAHEQFF. The DNA of the CDR3 is TGTGCCAGCAGTGCCAGCGCCCATGAGCAGTTCTTC. Full variable domain (rest looked up from reference TRBV2 and TRBJ2-1): EPEVTQTPSHQVTQMGQEVILRCVPISNHLYFYWYRQILGQKVEFLVSFYNNEISEKSEIFDDQFSVERPDGSNFTLKIRSTKLEDSAMYFCASSASAHEQFFGPGTRLTVL.

The chain joins TRBV5-1 to TRBJ1-2, with a weak D call TRBD1 (5 bases). V lost 4 bases and J 0 bases, leaving 7 bases between the germline ends. Per germline, CDR1 SGHRS and CDR2 YFSETQ. This CDR3 spans 13 amino acids. The CDR3 DNA reads as TGCGCCAGCAGCGAGACAGCTAACTATGGCTACACCTTC. Translation gives CASSETANYGYTF.

This rearrangement joins TRBV4-1 to TRBJ2-3; the match to TRBD2 covers 8 bases. The germline gives CDR1 MGHRA, CDR2 YSYEKL. The CDR3 covers 18 residues. The V gene end was trimmed by 5 bases and the J gene end by 3 bases; junction bases not matched to a gene: 16. CDR3 sequence reads: CASSALAGSGRRTDTQYF. The CDR3, as DNA: TGCGCCAGCAGCGCACTCGCAGGGAGCGGGAGAAGAACAGATACGCAGTATTTT.

CDR3 in DNA: TGTGCCTGGAGCGAGGGTTTGACTACAAGGGAGCTGTTTTTT. Its translation is CAWSEGLTTRELFF. The rearrangement joins TRBV30 to TRBJ2-2; maybe TRBD2 (5 bases). The germline V gene has CDR1 GTSNPN and CDR2 SVGIG (reference sequence). The CDR3 totals 14 residues. V was trimmed by 3 bases and J by 9 bases, leaving 17 bases between them.

The chain links TRBV5-1 to TRBJ2-1; 9 bases agree with TRBD2. V lost 0 bases to trimming and J lost 4 bases; unmatched junction nucleotides: 8. This CDR3 region has 17 residues. The germline V gene has CDR1 SGHRS and CDR2 YFSETQ. The CDR3 here is CASSLGSALAGYNEQFF. The CDR3 nucleotides are TGCGCCAGCAGCTTGGGGTCCGCACTAGCGGGTTACAATGAGCAGTTCTTC.

In this sample, this clone turned up once. Other DNA sequences from this sample encode an identical CDR3 as well. V is TRBV5-1 and J is TRBJ1-5; D call uncertain. The V end was cut by 1 base, the J end by 4 bases, with 6 bases between. The CDR3 has 13 residues. CDR1 is SGHRS, CDR2 YFSETQ, per germline. Here the CDR3 DNA reads TGCGCCAGCAGCTTGAGCGGGAATCAGCCCCAGCATTTT. Amino acids: CASSLSGNQPQHF.

This clone was recorded once. The rearrangement uses TRBV11-2 and TRBJ1-1, with D possibly TRBD1 on 6 matching bases. The germline CDR1 and CDR2 sequences are SGHAT and FQNNGV. This CDR3 region has 15 residues. V lost 3 bases and J lost 9, with 20 bases in between. The chain's CDR3 is CASSFTWGQKGKAFF. CDR3 sequence (DNA): TGTGCCAGCAGCTTCACTTGGGGGCAAAAAGGGAAAGCTTTCTTT.

Only a few counts were recorded for this clone. The chain combines TRBV30 with TRBJ2-7, with TRBD1 matching over 8 bases. Trimming took 0 bases from V and 3 from J; bases not matched to a gene: 1. Germline lookup yields CDR1 GTSNPN and CDR2 SVGIG (reference sequence). The CDR3 sequence is 13 residues long. CDR3 nucleotide sequence: TGTGCCTGGAGTGTAGGGACAGGCTACGAGCAGTACTTC. Its protein is CAWSVGTGYEQYF.

The chain uses TRBV7-3 and TRBJ2-1; 7 bases fit TRBD1. Germline trimming cut 2 bases from V and 2 bases from J; bases unmatched to any gene: 9. The CDR3 totals 17 residues. Germline V gene lookup returns CDR1 SGHTA and CDR2 FQGTGA. CDR3 nucleotides: TGTGCCAGCAGCTTAGTTTCCGGGACAGCTCCCTACAATGAGCAGTTCTTC. As protein: CASSLVSGTAPYNEQFF.